This paragraph reports one T cell receptor (beta chain). Its cognate antigen is unknown. In the PCR, 60 Vbeta and 13 Jbeta primers were used. Here immunoSEQ multiplex PCR was the method, and the copy in TCRdb shows in-frame clones only, minus some. The data contain over 150,000 clones, about 72% of them singletons. Trimming cost V 2 bases and J 1 base; bases outside gene matches: 0. The CDR3 covers 14 residues. The germline CDR1 and CDR2 sequences are WSHSY and SAAADI. The data stem from a study of cytomegalovirus exposure and HLA in healthy donors. Study observations and caveats: Based on reports, TCR beta sequences accurately predicted HLA-A and HLA-B alleles for most subjects.

The origin of this receptor is a man aged 30 to 39 in good health and CMV-seropositive. The J gene is TRBJ2-7, the V gene TRBV10-2, with 9 bases fitting TRBD1. The sequencing input was PBMCs. CDR3 sequence: CASSEGQGSYEQYF. For the CDR3, the DNA is TGCGCCAGCAGTGAGGGACAGGGGTCCTACGAGCAGTACTTC.